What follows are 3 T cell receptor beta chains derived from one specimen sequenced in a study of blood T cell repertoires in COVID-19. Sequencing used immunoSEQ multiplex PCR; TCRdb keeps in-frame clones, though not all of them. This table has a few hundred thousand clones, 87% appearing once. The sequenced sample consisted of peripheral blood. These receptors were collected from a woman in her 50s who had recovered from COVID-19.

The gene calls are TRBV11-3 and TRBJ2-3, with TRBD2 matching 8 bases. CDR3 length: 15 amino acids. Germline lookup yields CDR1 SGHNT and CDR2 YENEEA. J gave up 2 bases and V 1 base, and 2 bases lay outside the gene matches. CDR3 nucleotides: TGTGCCAGCAGCTTAGCCGGGAGGGACACAGATACGCAGTATTTT. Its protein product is CASSLAGRDTDTQYF.

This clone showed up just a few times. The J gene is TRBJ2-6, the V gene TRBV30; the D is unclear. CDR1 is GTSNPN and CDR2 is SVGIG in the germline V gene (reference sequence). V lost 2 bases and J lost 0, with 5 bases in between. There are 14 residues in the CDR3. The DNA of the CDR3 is TGTGCCTGGAGTCGGAGCTCTGGGGCCAACGTCCTGACTTTC. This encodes CAWSRSSGANVLTF.

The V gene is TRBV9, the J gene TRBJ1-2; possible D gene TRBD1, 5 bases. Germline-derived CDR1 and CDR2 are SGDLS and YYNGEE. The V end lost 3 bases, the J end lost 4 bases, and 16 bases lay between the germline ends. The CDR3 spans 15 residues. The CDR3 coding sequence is TGTGCCAGCAGCGCCGAGGACCAGGGAACCTATGGCTACACCTTC. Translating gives CASSAEDQGTYGYTF. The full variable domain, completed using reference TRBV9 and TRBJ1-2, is DSGVTQTPKHLITATGQRVTLRCSPRSGDLSVYWYQQSLDQGLQFLIQYYNGEERAKGNILERFSAQQFPDLHSELNLSSLELGDSALYFCASSAEDQGTYGYTFGSGTRLTVV.